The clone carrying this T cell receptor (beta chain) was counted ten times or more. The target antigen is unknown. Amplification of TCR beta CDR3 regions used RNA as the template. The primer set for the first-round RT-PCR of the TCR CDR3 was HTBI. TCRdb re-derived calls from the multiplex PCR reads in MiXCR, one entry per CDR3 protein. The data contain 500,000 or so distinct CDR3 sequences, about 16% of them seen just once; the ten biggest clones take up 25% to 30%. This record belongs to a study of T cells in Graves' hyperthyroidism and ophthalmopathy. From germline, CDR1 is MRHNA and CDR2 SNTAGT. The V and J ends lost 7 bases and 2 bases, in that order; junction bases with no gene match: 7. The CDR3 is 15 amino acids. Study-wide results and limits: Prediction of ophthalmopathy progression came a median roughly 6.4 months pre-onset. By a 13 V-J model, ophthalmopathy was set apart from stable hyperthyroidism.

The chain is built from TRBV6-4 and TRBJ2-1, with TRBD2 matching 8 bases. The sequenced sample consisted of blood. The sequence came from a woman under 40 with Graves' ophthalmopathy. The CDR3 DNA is TGTGCCAGCACCCCGACTAGCGAGGCCTACAATGAGCAGTTCTTC. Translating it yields CASTPTSEAYNEQFF.